Presented here are 19 T cell receptor beta chains from one specimen sequenced in a study of preoperative IRX-2 immunotherapy in early breast cancer. TCRdb keeps only in-frame clones here, not all; method: immunoSEQ multiplex PCR. Among roughly 5,100 clones, approximately 60% were seen once, and the ten largest hold roughly 9.6%. This sample's treatment: preoperative locoregional IRX-2 cytokine immunotherapy. The sample was tumor tissue, taken before IRX-2 immunotherapy. The source of these receptors is a human donor with breast cancer.

The gene calls are TRBV11-3 and TRBJ2-7; 10 bases match TRBD2. The CDR3 has 16 amino acids. Germline V gives CDR1 SGHNT, CDR2 YENEEA. With 2 bases clipped from V and 0 bases from J, the junction kept 4 bases outside the gene matches. Written as DNA, the CDR3 is TGTGCCAGCAGCTTAAACCCTAGCGGGAGCTCCTACGAGCAGTACTTC. This encodes CASSLNPSGSSYEQYF.

This clone was picked up a small number of times. The gene calls are TRBV11-3 and TRBJ1-1, with D hard to call. CDR1 is SGHNT and CDR2 is YENEEA in the germline V gene. V dropped 5 bases and J dropped 4 bases, with 14 bases sitting between them. This CDR3 is 14 amino acids long. CDR3 protein: CASSPNLGLTEAFF. The CDR3 DNA sequence: TGTGCCAGCAGCCCAAATCTTGGTCTCACTGAAGCTTTCTTT.

A word on this clone: Sequence at one end of the junction differs from germline and may be a read error. The V and J genes are TRBV2 and TRBJ1-1; a weak D match, TRBD1 (6 bases). Germline loops: CDR1 SNHLY, CDR2 FYNNEI. CDR3 size: 14 residues. The CDR3 here is CASREGTHNTEAFF. The CDR3 nucleotides read TGTGCCAGCAGGGAAGGGACACATAACACTGAAGCTTTCTTT.

The rearrangement uses TRBV6-8 and TRBJ2-1; 10 positions agree with TRBD1. The CDR3 extends over 14 amino acids. The ends lost 10 bases at V and 12 bases at J; junction bases unmatched: 15. CDR1 and CDR2 from the germline V gene are MNHGY and SAAAGT. In nucleotides, the CDR3 is TGTGCCACCCTAACCGGGACAGGGGTTTCCGGGCAGTTCTTC. Its protein product is CATLTGTGVSGQFF.

The CDR3 sequence: CASSGGGGNQPQHF. Written as DNA, the CDR3 is TGTGCCAGCAGTGGCGGAGGGGGCAATCAGCCCCAGCATTTT. The chain uses TRBV6-8 and TRBJ1-5; D might be TRBD1 (5 bases). The CDR3 runs to 14 residues. Between the trimmed V and J ends, which lost 5 bases and 2 bases, there was a span of 10 bases. Germline V gene sequence: CDR1 MNHGY, CDR2 SAAAGT.

The chain combines TRBV6-8 with TRBJ1-1; tentative D call: TRBD1 (5 bases). Germline lookup yields CDR1 MNHGY and CDR2 SAAAGT. V was cut by 2 bases and J by 3 bases, with 13 bases left in between. CDR3 size: 15 residues. This CDR3 is CASSYTGGGDTEAFF. The CDR3 bases are TGTGCCAGCAGTTACACTGGCGGGGGGGACACTGAAGCTTTCTTT.

The gene calls are TRBV18 and TRBJ2-7; 7 bases map to TRBD2. The germline V gene has CDR1 KGHSH and CDR2 LQKENI. The V segment lost 3 bases and the J segment 6 bases; nucleotides outside the gene matches: 8. The CDR3 is 14 amino acids. The CDR3 protein is CASSPRGLDGEQYF. The CDR3 region has the DNA TGTGCCAGCTCACCTCGAGGACTAGACGGCGAGCAGTACTTC. The complete variable domain, with remaining parts taken from reference TRBV18 and TRBJ2-7, reads NAGVMQNPRHLVRRRGQEARLRCSPMKGHSHVYWYRQLPEEGLKFMVYLQKENIIDESGMPKERFSAEFPKEGPSILRIQQVVRGDSAAYFCASSPRGLDGEQYFGPGTRLTVT.

The chain uses TRBV5-1 and TRBJ2-5; D remains ambiguous. Trimming left V 3 bases short and J 5 bases short, with 17 bases between. This CDR3 has 15 amino acids. Germline assignment: CDR1 SGHRS and CDR2 YFSETQ. For the CDR3, the DNA is TGCGCCAGCAGCTGGCTTCGATCTACCTGGGAGACCCAGTACTTC. Translated, it gives CASSWLRSTWETQYF.

This clone was counted once. V gene TRBV30 combines with J gene TRBJ2-7; D not certain. The CDR3 consists of 11 residues. Germline CDR1 reads GTSNPN; CDR2 reads SVGIG (reference sequence). The ends were cut back, 0 bases at V and 5 bases at J, with 5 bases in the middle. The CDR3 bases are TGTGCCTGGAGTGTAAGGAACGAGCAGTACTTC. Amino acids: CAWSVRNEQYF. The whole variable domain, filled in from reference TRBV30 and TRBJ2-7, reads SQTIHQWPATLVQPVGSPLSLECTVEGTSNPNLYWYRQAAGRGLQLLFYSVGIGQISSEVPQNLSASRPQDRQFILSSKKLLLSDSGFYLCAWSVRNEQYFGPGTRLTVT.

This clone was seen a few times. The chain couples TRBV18 to TRBJ2-5; no firm D call. Germline V lookup: CDR1 KGHSH, CDR2 LQKENI. Trimming stripped 4 bases from V and 1 base from J, with 16 bases between. The CDR3 runs 16 residues. This CDR3 reads CASSLSSPQSQETQYF. CDR3 DNA: TGTGCCAGCTCACTGTCTTCGCCGCAGTCCCAAGAGACCCAGTACTTC.

This clone ranks as medium-sized. This sequence joins TRBV28 and TRBJ1-1, with a possible D match to TRBD1 (6 bases). V lost 6 bases and J lost 2, with 13 bases in between. The CDR3 has 14 residues. Germline CDR1 MDHEN, CDR2 SYDVKM. The CDR3 DNA sequence: TGTGCCAGCAGCAGCGGGACACCAAACACTGAAGCTTTCTTT. Encoded protein: CASSSGTPNTEAFF. The full variable domain, its missing parts supplied by reference TRBV28 and TRBJ1-1, is DVKVTQSSRYLVKRTGEKVFLECVQDMDHENMFWYRQDPGLGLRLIYFSYDVKMKEKGDIPEGYSVSREKKERFSLILESASTNQTSMYLCASSSGTPNTEAFFGQGTRLTVV.

The CDR3 DNA follows: TGTGCCAGCAGTACTACGGACAGTAACTATGGCTACACCTTC. It specifies CASSTTDSNYGYTF. The V call is TRBV6-8, the J call TRBJ1-2; D possibly corresponds to TRBD1 (6 bases). Looked up from germline, CDR1 is MNHGY and CDR2 is SAAAGT. The CDR3 has 14 residues. The V end was cut by 5 bases, the J end by 1 base, with 11 bases between.

The chain carries TRBV22-1 and TRBJ2-7; TRBD2 is taken as the D call from the table, unchecked against the DNA. TRBV22-1 is described as a pseudogene. The CDR3 length is 14 residues. The CDR3 loop is CASSFGSAEGEQYF. CDR3 coding DNA: TGTGCCAGCAGCTTCGGGTCGGCCGAGGGCGAGCAGTACTTC.

The genes are TRBV6-8 and TRBJ2-5; D is possibly TRBD1 (6 bases). The V and J ends lost 5 bases and 3 bases respectively, with 10 bases between them. The CDR3 contains 13 residues. Per the germline V gene, CDR1 is MNHGY and CDR2 is SAAAGT. The CDR3 DNA is TGTGCCAGCAGTGACCAGGGGAAAGAGACCCAGTACTTC. Protein sequence: CASSDQGKETQYF.

V is TRBV19 and J is TRBJ1-5, with D perhaps matching TRBD1 (6 bases). Deletions cut 9 bases from V and 5 bases from J, with 14 bases between. Germline lookup yields CDR1 LNHDA and CDR2 SQIVND (reference sequence). The CDR3 sequence is 13 residues long. The CDR3 sequence: CASSKGGHQPQHF. In DNA, the CDR3 is TGTGCCAGCTCCAAAGGGGGTCATCAGCCCCAGCATTTT.

The rearrangement links TRBV30 to TRBJ1-1; D perhaps matches TRBD1 (6 bases). V lost 4 bases and J lost 4, with 13 bases in between. CDR1 and CDR2 (germline): GTSNPN, SVGIG (reference sequence). The CDR3 length is 13 residues. DNA for the CDR3: TGTGCCTGGAATGTACGAGGGGGCACTGAAGCTTTCTTT. This gives the protein CAWNVRGGTEAFF.

The chain employs TRBV6-8 and TRBJ2-7; D is ambiguous. The CDR3 contains 13 residues. Germline CDR1 MNHGY, CDR2 SAAAGT. V lost 7 bases to trimming and J lost 6 bases, with 16 bases between them. The CDR3 protein is CASTQGITSEQYF. CDR3 DNA: TGTGCCAGCACCCAAGGAATAACGAGCGAGCAGTACTTC.

The gene calls are TRBV19 and TRBJ2-1, with a tentative D call TRBD1 (6 bases). Per the germline V gene, CDR1 is LNHDA and CDR2 is SQIVND (reference sequence). CDR3 length: 17 amino acids. V was pared by 6 bases and J by 6 bases, with 24 bases between. The CDR3 reads CASRTRQDRWGPNEQFF. Written as DNA, the CDR3 is TGTGCCAGTAGGACCCGACAGGACCGATGGGGCCCCAATGAGCAGTTCTTC.

This clone was found a few times. The chain is built from TRBV6-8 and TRBJ2-7; 13 bases are a match to TRBD2. The CDR3 runs to 14 residues. CDR1 is MNHGY and CDR2 is SAAAGT in the germline V gene. Losses at the gene ends were 6 bases for V and 5 bases for J; bases not matched to a gene: 4. The CDR3 sequence is CASSVTSGRDEQYF. As DNA, the CDR3 is TGTGCCAGCAGCGTTACTAGCGGGAGGGACGAGCAGTACTTC.